The source of this T cell receptor beta chain is a study of early T cells in non-severe SARS-CoV-2 infection. The V end lost 4 bases, the J end lost 3 bases, and 17 bases lay between the germline ends. CDR3 size: 16 residues. Germline assignment: CDR1 SGHAT and CDR2 FQNNGV. Using its own MiXCR run on the 5' RACE reads, TCRdb lists one record per CDR3 protein. The sample records 120,000 or so distinct CDR3 sequences, over 10% being singletons. This clonotype was counted ten times or more. The genes are TRBV11-2 and TRBJ2-3; possibly TRBD2 for D (6 bases). The sequencing here drew on whole blood, taken at baseline. The sequence derives from an adult who was a healthcare worker with PCR-confirmed SARS-CoV-2 infection or an uninfected control (not recorded which). This chain's CDR3 is CASSSIPGRGTDTQYF. CDR3 sequence (DNA): TGTGCCAGCAGCTCGATTCCGGGCCGGGGGACAGATACGCAGTATTTT.